The 16 T cell receptor beta chains listed next were all sequenced from one sample in a study of CD4+ T cells in melanoma. The repertoire was sequenced with immunoSEQ multiplex PCR; TCRdb's copy has only in-frame clones and lacks some. The sample lists some 15,000 clones, around 80% occurring once. The source material was cells from a culture (not recorded whether cultured in vitro). The receptor source for this set is a human donor with melanoma.

CDR3 sequence: CASSLPLHSYGYTF. The CDR3, as DNA: TGTGCCAGCAGCCTTCCTTTACACAGCTATGGCTACACCTTC. The chain combines TRBV6-1 with TRBJ1-2, with D uncertain. Germline lookup yields CDR1 MNHNS and CDR2 SASEGT. Trimming pared 6 bases from V and 4 bases from J, leaving 15 bases between. CDR3 length: 14 amino acids.

This clone was observed a single time. The chain combines TRBV5-1 with TRBJ2-3; D not resolved. With 0 bases removed from V and 0 bases from J, the gap between germline ends came to 5 bases. From germline, CDR1 is SGHRS and CDR2 YFSETQ. The CDR3 length is 14 residues. This CDR3 reads CASSLETSTDTQYF. CDR3 bases: TGCGCCAGCAGCTTGGAGACTAGCACAGATACGCAGTATTTT.

This rearrangement joins TRBV5-5 to TRBJ1-4; D might be TRBD1 (5 bases). CDR1 and CDR2 from the germline V gene are SGHKS and YYEKEE (reference sequence). This CDR3 has 16 amino acids. V lost 2 bases to trimming and J lost 8 bases, with 19 bases between them. The CDR3 protein is CASSFGSGDGGEKLFF. The CDR3 DNA reads as TGTGCCAGCAGCTTCGGGTCGGGGGATGGGGGGGAAAAACTGTTTTTT. The complete variable domain, with remaining parts taken from reference TRBV5-5 and TRBJ1-4, reads DAGVTQSPTHLIKTRGQQVTLRCSPISGHKSVSWYQQVLGQGPQFIFQYYEKEERGRGNFPDRFSARQFPNYSSELNVNALLLGDSALYLCASSFGSGDGGEKLFFGSGTQLSVL.

There are a few counts of this clone. The V call is TRBV2, the J call TRBJ2-2; no clear D gene. With 6 bases removed from V and 4 bases from J, the gap between germline ends came to 12 bases. This CDR3 has 14 amino acids. In germline, CDR1 is SNHLY, CDR2 FYNNEI. The CDR3, as DNA: TGTGCCAGCAGGATAAGGAGTGGCACCGGGGAGCTGTTTTTT. This translates into CASRIRSGTGELFF.

The chain uses TRBV7-9 and TRBJ2-1; D remains ambiguous. This CDR3 is built from 14 residues. CDR1 is SEHNR, CDR2 FQNEAQ, per germline (reference sequence). Trimming took off 4 bases at V and 10 bases at J, with 17 bases between the two ends. CDR3 in amino acids: CASSSSSWAAEQFF. The CDR3, as DNA: TGTGCCAGCAGCTCTTCCAGCTGGGCAGCCGAGCAGTTCTTC.

This sequence joins TRBV27 and TRBJ2-1; 9 bases are a match to TRBD1. V trimming: 5 bases; J trimming: 8 bases; junction bases outside the gene matches: 10. The germline V gene has CDR1 MNHEY and CDR2 SMNVEV (reference sequence). The CDR3 spans 15 residues. Here the CDR3 reads CASSLTGTGLHEQFF. CDR3 in DNA: TGTGCCAGCAGTCTGACCGGGACAGGGTTACATGAGCAGTTCTTC.

V gene TRBV30 combines with J gene TRBJ2-7; D may correspond to TRBD1 or TRBD2 (5 bases each). Germline CDR1 and CDR2: GTSNPN and SVGIG (reference sequence). The V and J ends lost 2 bases and 2 bases respectively, with 7 bases between them. This CDR3 has 12 residues. CDR3 protein: CAWSLGPYEQYF. In DNA, the CDR3 is TGTGCCTGGAGTCTGGGACCCTACGAGCAGTACTTC.

This clone came up once. The CDR3 coding sequence is TGTGCCATGAAGGGCAGGGGAGGGAATGGCTACACCTTC. Its protein product is CAMKGRGGNGYTF. J is TRBJ1-2 and V is TRBV5-6; maybe TRBD1 (6 bases). CDR3 length: 13 residues. V gave up 9 bases and J gave up 6 bases, with 18 bases separating them. Germline lookup yields CDR1 SGHDT and CDR2 YYEEEE.

This rearrangement joins TRBV18 to TRBJ1-3; 7 bases agree with TRBD1. V shed 6 bases, J shed 2 bases, and the junction held 4 bases outside the gene matches. The CDR3 sequence is 14 residues long. Germline-derived CDR1 and CDR2 are KGHSH and LQKENI. The CDR3 sequence: CASSPGTAGNTIYF. The CDR3 DNA is TGTGCCAGCTCGCCGGGGACAGCTGGAAACACCATATATTTT.

The chain couples TRBV2 to TRBJ2-7; 7 nucleotides agree with TRBD1. Germline CDR1 is SNHLY and CDR2 is FYNNEI. The CDR3 runs 12 residues. V lost 8 bases to trimming and J lost 6 bases; unmatched junction nucleotides: 7. CDR3 sequence (DNA): TGTGCCAGCTCTAGACAGGGCTCCGAGCAGTACTTC. Its translation: CASSRQGSEQYF.

The CDR3, as DNA: TGTGCCAGCAGCATCGGGCCTAATGAAAAACTGTTTTTT. Its translation is CASSIGPNEKLFF. The rearrangement joins TRBV7-8 to TRBJ1-4; D is uncertain. CDR1 SGHVS and CDR2 FQNEAQ come from the germline V gene. The CDR3 sequence is 13 residues long. Trimming cost V 5 bases and J 3 bases, with 7 bases left between them.

The rearrangement links TRBV5-1 to TRBJ1-1, with TRBD1 as a possible D gene (6 bases). The V end was cut by 0 bases, the J end by 2 bases, with 14 bases between. The CDR3 is 16 residues long. Per the germline V gene, CDR1 is SGHRS and CDR2 is YFSETQ. The CDR3 sequence: CASSLGRTARNTEAFF. In DNA, the CDR3 is TGCGCCAGCAGCTTGGGGCGGACAGCCAGAAACACTGAAGCTTTCTTT.

The chain employs TRBV13 and TRBJ2-2, with a tentative D call TRBD2 (7 bases). The CDR3 runs 16 residues. V was pared by 4 bases and J by 6 bases, with 18 bases between. The germline CDR1 and CDR2 sequences are PRHDT and FYEKMQ (reference sequence). This chain's CDR3 is CASSSPRGAVSGELFF. DNA for the CDR3: TGTGCCAGCAGCTCCCCCCGGGGGGCCGTATCCGGGGAGCTGTTTTTT.

The J gene is TRBJ2-1, the V gene TRBV2; 12 bases line up with TRBD2. V was pared by 1 base and J by 6 bases, with 4 bases of the junction left unmatched. The CDR3 length is 16 residues. In germline, CDR1 is SNHLY, CDR2 FYNNEI. The CDR3 reads CASSEVASGGANEQFF. The CDR3 DNA reads TGTGCCAGCAGTGAAGTTGCTAGCGGGGGGGCCAATGAGCAGTTCTTC.

This clone appeared a single time. The chain uses TRBV7-9 and TRBJ2-3; D is uncertain. With 7 bases removed from V and 6 bases from J, the gap between germline ends came to 11 bases. CDR1 SEHNR and CDR2 FQNEAQ come from the germline V gene (reference sequence). This CDR3 comprises 12 residues. The CDR3 sequence is CASKSAGDTQYF. As DNA, the CDR3 is TGTGCCAGCAAATCGGCCGGGGATACGCAGTATTTT.

The rearrangement links TRBV7-3 to TRBJ1-5; a possible D gene is TRBD1 (6 bases). The V gene lost 7 bases and the J gene lost 4 bases, with 23 bases spanning the gap. Germline V gives CDR1 SGHTA, CDR2 FQGTGA. CDR3 length equals 17 residues. The CDR3 DNA reads TGTGCCAGCACGAAGGATGCCGGGGGGGGCAATAATCAGCCCCAGCATTTT. Its protein is CASTKDAGGGNNQPQHF.